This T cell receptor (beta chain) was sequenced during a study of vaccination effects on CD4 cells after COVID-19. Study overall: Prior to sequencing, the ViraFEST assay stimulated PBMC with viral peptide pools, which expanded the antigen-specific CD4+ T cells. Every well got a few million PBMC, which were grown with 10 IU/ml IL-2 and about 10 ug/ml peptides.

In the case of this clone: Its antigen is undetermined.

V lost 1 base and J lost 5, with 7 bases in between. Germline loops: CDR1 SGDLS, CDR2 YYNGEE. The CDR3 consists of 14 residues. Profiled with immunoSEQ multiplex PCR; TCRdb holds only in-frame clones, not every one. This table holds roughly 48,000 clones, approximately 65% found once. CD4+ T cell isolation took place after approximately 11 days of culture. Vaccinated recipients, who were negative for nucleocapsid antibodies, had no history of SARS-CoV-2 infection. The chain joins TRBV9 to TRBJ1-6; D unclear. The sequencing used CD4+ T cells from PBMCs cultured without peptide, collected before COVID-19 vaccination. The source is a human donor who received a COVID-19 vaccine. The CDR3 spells CASSVRVDNSPLHF. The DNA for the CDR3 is TGTGCCAGCAGCGTACGGGTGGATAATTCACCCCTCCACTTT.